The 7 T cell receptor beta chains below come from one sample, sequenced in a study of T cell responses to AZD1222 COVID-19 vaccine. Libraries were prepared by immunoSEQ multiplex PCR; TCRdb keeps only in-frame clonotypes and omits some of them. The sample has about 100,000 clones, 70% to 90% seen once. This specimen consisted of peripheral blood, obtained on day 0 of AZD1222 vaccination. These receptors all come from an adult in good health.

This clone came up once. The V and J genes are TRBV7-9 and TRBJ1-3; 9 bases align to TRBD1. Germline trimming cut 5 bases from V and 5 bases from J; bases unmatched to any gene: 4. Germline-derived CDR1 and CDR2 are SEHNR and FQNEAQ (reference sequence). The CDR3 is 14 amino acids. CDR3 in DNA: TGTGCCAGCAGCCACGGACAGGGGCGAAACACCATATATTTT. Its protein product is CASSHGQGRNTIYF.

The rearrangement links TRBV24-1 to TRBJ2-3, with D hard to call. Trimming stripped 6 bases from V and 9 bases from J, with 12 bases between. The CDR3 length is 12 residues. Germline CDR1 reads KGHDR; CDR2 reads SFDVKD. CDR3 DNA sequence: TGTGCCACCAGTCCCCAGCCTGGAACGCAGTATTTT. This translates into CATSPQPGTQYF.

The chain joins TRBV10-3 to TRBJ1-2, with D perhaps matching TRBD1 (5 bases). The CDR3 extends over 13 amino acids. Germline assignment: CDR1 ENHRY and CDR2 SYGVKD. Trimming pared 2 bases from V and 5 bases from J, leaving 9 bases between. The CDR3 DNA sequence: TGTGCCATCAGTGAGGTGGAGGGGTATGGCTACACCTTC. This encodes CAISEVEGYGYTF.

CDR3 sequence (DNA): TGTGCCTGGAGTGACCGTCAGGGTGGAGGCTATGGCTACACCTTC. Translating it yields CAWSDRQGGGYGYTF. The genes are TRBV30 and TRBJ1-2, with D tentatively TRBD1 (5 bases). In germline, CDR1 is GTSNPN, CDR2 SVGIG (reference sequence). V dropped 1 base and J dropped 4 bases, with 16 bases sitting between them. The CDR3 sequence is 15 residues long. The full variable domain, in which reference TRBV30 and TRBJ1-2 provide the parts outside the CDR3, is SQTIHQWPATLVQPVGSPLSLECTVEGTSNPNLYWYRQAAGRGLQLLFYSVGIGQISSEVPQNLSASRPQDRQFILSSKKLLLSDSGFYLCAWSDRQGGGYGYTFGSGTRLTVV.

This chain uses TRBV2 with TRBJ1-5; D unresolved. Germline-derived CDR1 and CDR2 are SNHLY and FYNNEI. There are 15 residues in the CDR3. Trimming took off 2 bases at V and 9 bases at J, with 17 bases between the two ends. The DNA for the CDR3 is TGTGCCAGCAGTGAATTTATGGCACAGCGCCTGCCCCAGCATTTT. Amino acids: CASSEFMAQRLPQHF.

The CDR3 reads CASSYGEGETSTDTQYF. DNA of the CDR3: TGTGCCAGCAGTTACGGGGAGGGCGAGACTAGCACAGATACGCAGTATTTT. This sequence joins TRBV6-2 or TRBV6-3 and TRBJ2-3; 7 bases map to TRBD2. The CDR3 sequence is 17 residues long. V gave up 2 bases and J gave up 0 bases; unmatched junction bases: 8. Germline V gives CDR1 MNHEY, CDR2 SVGEGT.

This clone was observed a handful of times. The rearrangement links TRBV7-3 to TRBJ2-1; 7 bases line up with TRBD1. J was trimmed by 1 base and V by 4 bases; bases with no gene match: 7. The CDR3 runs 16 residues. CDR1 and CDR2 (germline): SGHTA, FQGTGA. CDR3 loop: CASSSYRGQSYNEQFF. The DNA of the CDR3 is TGTGCCAGCAGCTCATACAGGGGCCAATCCTACAATGAGCAGTTCTTC.